Following are 20 T cell receptor beta chains from one sample sequenced in a study of control samples from healthy donors and cancer patients. Assay used: immunoSEQ multiplex PCR; TCRdb lists only in-frame clones, some missing. Of approximately 150,000 clones in the sample, roughly 94% are singletons; the top ten hold around 1.3%. The sequenced sample was blood. These receptor sequences come from a woman in her late teens or twenties in good health.

The V gene is TRBV28, the J gene TRBJ1-5, with D possibly matching TRBD1 (6 bases). Between the trimmed V and J ends, which lost 7 bases and 2 bases, there was a span of 15 bases. This CDR3 has 15 amino acids. From germline, CDR1 is MDHEN and CDR2 SYDVKM. CDR3 in amino acids: CASNKQGRGNQPQHF. The CDR3 DNA reads TGTGCCAGCAACAAACAGGGTCGGGGCAATCAGCCCCAGCATTTT.

V gene TRBV4-1 combines with J gene TRBJ1-2; 10 bases line up with TRBD1. After removal of 3 bases from V and 3 bases from J, the junction contained 13 bases not matched to a gene. The CDR3 extends over 18 amino acids. CDR1 MGHRA and CDR2 YSYEKL come from the germline V gene. The CDR3 here is CASSHLGQGSKEDYGYTF. CDR3 nucleotides: TGCGCCAGCAGCCACCTGGGACAGGGGAGTAAAGAGGACTATGGCTACACCTTC.

The V call is TRBV7-2, the J call TRBJ1-4, with D unresolved. The CDR3 is 13 amino acids. The germline V and J ends were trimmed by 4 bases and 7 bases, with 10 bases remaining between them. Germline loops: CDR1 SGHTA, CDR2 FQGNSA. In DNA, the CDR3 is TGTGCCAGCAGCTCAGTGGTGGCTGAAAAACTGTTTTTT. Translation: CASSSVVAEKLFF.

The V call is TRBV19, the J call TRBJ1-5, with D possibly being TRBD1 (5 bases). V dropped 6 bases and J dropped 0 bases, with 12 bases sitting between them. There are 15 residues in the CDR3. In germline, CDR1 is LNHDA, CDR2 SQIVND (reference sequence). The CDR3 nucleotides are TGTGCCAGTAGCACCGGGGGTTATAGCAATCAGCCCCAGCATTTT. Encoded protein: CASSTGGYSNQPQHF.

V gene TRBV11-1 combines with J gene TRBJ1-3; D remains ambiguous. The V gene's germline CDR1 is SGHAT and CDR2 FQDESV (reference sequence). CDR3 length equals 14 residues. V was cut by 1 base and J by 5 bases, with 9 bases left in between. In DNA form, the CDR3 reads TGTGCCAGCAGCTTAGACGGCCGAAGAAACACCATATATTTT. This encodes CASSLDGRRNTIYF.

The chain uses TRBV24-1 and TRBJ1-2; no firm D call. V gave up 6 bases and J gave up 1 base, with 8 bases separating them. Germline V gene data show CDR1 as KGHDR and CDR2 as SFDVKD. The length of the CDR3 is 13 residues. Here the CDR3 DNA reads TGTGCCACCAGTAGAGACGGTAACTATGGCTACACCTTC. Translation: CATSRDGNYGYTF.

The rearrangement joins TRBV5-6 to TRBJ1-2; TRBD1 is a possible D gene (6 bases). Between the trimmed V and J ends, which lost 1 base and 4 bases, there was a span of 11 bases. Germline V gives CDR1 SGHDT, CDR2 YYEEEE. The CDR3 is 14 amino acids. As DNA, the CDR3 is TGTGCCAGCAGCTTGACAGGGCACCTCTATGGCTACACCTTC. Translating it yields CASSLTGHLYGYTF.

The rearrangement joins TRBV7-3 to TRBJ1-5; no clear D. Germline V gives CDR1 SGHTA, CDR2 FQGTGA. CDR3 length: 11 amino acids. The V gene lost 6 bases and the J gene lost 6 bases, with 6 bases spanning the gap. Here the CDR3 reads CASRQCQPQHF. Here the CDR3 DNA reads TGTGCCAGCAGGCAATGTCAGCCCCAGCATTTT.

The genes are TRBV19 and TRBJ1-2, with 8 positions matching TRBD1. The trim removed 5 bases at V and 4 bases at J, leaving 9 bases unmatched. The CDR3 consists of 15 residues. Germline V lookup: CDR1 LNHDA, CDR2 SQIVND (reference sequence). The CDR3 DNA sequence: TGTGCCAGTAGTGTACTGGACAGGGAGGCCTATGGCTACACCTTC. It codes for CASSVLDREAYGYTF. The whole variable domain, remainder taken from reference TRBV19 and TRBJ1-2, is DGGITQSPKYLFRKEGQNVTLSCEQNLNHDAMYWYRQDPGQGLRLIYYSQIVNDFQKGDIAEGYSVSREKKESFPLTVTSAQKNPTAFYLCASSVLDREAYGYTFGSGTRLTVV.

The CDR3 nucleotides read TGTGCCAGCAGCTTTTCAGGGGGGGATGGAAACACCATATATTTT. Protein sequence: CASSFSGGDGNTIYF. This sequence joins TRBV5-4 and TRBJ1-3, with 7 nucleotides matching TRBD1. Trimming removed 2 bases from V and 3 bases from J; junction bases left unmatched: 5. Germline V gene data show CDR1 as SGHNT and CDR2 as YYREEE (reference sequence). The CDR3 is made up of 15 amino acids.

The chain has TRBV6-6 and TRBJ2-7; the D gene is possibly TRBD2 (6 bases). The germline V gene has CDR1 MNHNY and CDR2 SVGAGI (reference sequence). V was pared by 0 bases and J by 6 bases, with 12 bases between. This CDR3 spans 14 amino acids. In DNA, the CDR3 is TGTGCCAGCAGTTACTCAACTAGCACCTCCGAGCAGTACTTC. Translating it yields CASSYSTSTSEQYF.

J is TRBJ2-1 and V is TRBV6-1; 9 bases fit TRBD2. Per the germline V gene, CDR1 is MNHNS and CDR2 is SASEGT. The CDR3 runs 15 residues. The V segment lost 2 bases and the J segment 3 bases; nucleotides outside the gene matches: 2. CDR3 loop: CASSELAGHYNEQFF. The CDR3 coding sequence is TGTGCCAGCAGTGAACTAGCGGGACACTACAATGAGCAGTTCTTC.

The rearrangement links TRBV18 to TRBJ1-2; 8 bases match TRBD1. Looked up from germline, CDR1 is KGHSH and CDR2 is LQKENI. CDR3 size: 13 residues. The trim removed 5 bases at V and 7 bases at J, leaving 6 bases unmatched. For the CDR3, the DNA is TGTGCCAGCTCAGAGGACAGGGCCGGTGGCTACACCTTC. Its protein product is CASSEDRAGGYTF.

The chain has TRBV5-1 and TRBJ1-1; D gene ambiguous. Germline V gene data show CDR1 as SGHRS and CDR2 as YFSETQ. V shed 0 bases and J shed 0 bases, with 12 bases lying between them. This CDR3 contains 16 residues. Here the CDR3 DNA reads TGCGCCAGCAGCTTGGCGGTAAGGAGTCTGAACACTGAAGCTTTCTTT. Translating it yields CASSLAVRSLNTEAFF.

The CDR3 loop is CASSSRLAGGREQFF. DNA for the CDR3: TGTGCCAGCAGTTCAAGACTAGCGGGGGGGCGGGAGCAGTTCTTC. The chain recombines TRBV27 with TRBJ2-1; 14 bases are a match to TRBD2. V lost 4 bases and J lost 10; bases outside the gene matches: 6. The CDR3 sequence is 15 residues long. Per the germline V gene, CDR1 is MNHEY and CDR2 is SMNVEV (reference sequence).

The genes are TRBV5-1 and TRBJ2-1, with 13 positions matching TRBD2. There are 19 residues in the CDR3. After removal of 2 bases from V and 0 bases from J, the junction contained 8 bases not matched to a gene. Germline CDR1 SGHRS, CDR2 YFSETQ. Written as DNA, the CDR3 is TGCGCCAGCAGCTTATTACTAGCGGGAGGGCCGAGCTCCTACAATGAGCAGTTCTTC. As protein: CASSLLLAGGPSSYNEQFF. Full variable domain (remainder filled in from reference TRBV5-1 and TRBJ2-1): KAGVTQTPRYLIKTRGQQVTLSCSPISGHRSVSWYQQTPGQGLQFLFEYFSETQRNKGNFPGRFSGRQFSNSRSEMNVSTLELGDSALYLCASSLLLAGGPSSYNEQFFGPGTRLTVL.

V usage is TRBV10-1 and J usage is TRBJ2-7; 8 bases line up with TRBD1. The length of the CDR3 is 13 residues. V lost 2 bases to trimming and J lost 7 bases; unmatched junction nucleotides: 4. Germline loops: CDR1 WNHNN, CDR2 SYGVQD (reference sequence). CDR3 nucleotide sequence: TGCGCCAGCAGTGAGCCGGACAGGGCGGAGCAGTACTTC. Translating gives CASSEPDRAEQYF.

The chain is built from TRBV11-1 and TRBJ2-1; TRBD1 might be the D (6 bases). CDR3 size: 14 residues. V was cut by 4 bases and J by 3 bases, with 10 bases left in between. In germline, CDR1 is SGHAT, CDR2 FQDESV (reference sequence). CDR3 sequence (DNA): TGTGCCAGCAGCTCCGACAGGAACTACAATGAGCAGTTCTTC. This encodes CASSSDRNYNEQFF.

The chain combines TRBV14 with TRBJ1-1; D remains ambiguous. The V gene lost 0 bases and the J gene lost 1 base, with 9 bases spanning the gap. CDR1 is SGHDN, CDR2 FVKESK, per germline. CDR3 length equals 15 residues. CDR3 nucleotides: TGTGCCAGCAGCCAAGATTTCCCCGCGAACACTGAAGCTTTCTTT. Encoded protein: CASSQDFPANTEAFF. The whole variable domain, filled in from reference TRBV14 and TRBJ1-1, reads EAGVTQFPSHSVIEKGQTVTLRCDPISGHDNLYWYRRVMGKEIKFLLHFVKESKQDESGMPNNRFLAERTGGTYSTLKVQPAELEDSGVYFCASSQDFPANTEAFFGQGTRLTVV.

This clone was observed once. The CDR3 loop reads CAIRTGGYEQYF. In nucleotides, the CDR3 is TGTGCCATCAGGACAGGGGGGTACGAGCAGTACTTC. The V and J genes are TRBV2 and TRBJ2-7, with 10 nucleotides matching TRBD1. The V segment lost 10 bases and the J segment 4 bases; nucleotides outside the gene matches: 4. CDR1 and CDR2 (germline): SNHLY, FYNNEI. This CDR3 has 12 residues. Looking up the rest from reference TRBV2 and TRBJ2-7 gives the full variable domain: EPEVTQTPSHQVTQMGQEVILRCVPISNHLYFYWYRQILGQKVEFLVSFYNNEISEKSEIFDDQFSVERPDGSNFTLKIRSTKLEDSAMYFCAIRTGGYEQYFGPGTRLTVT.